Listed below are T cell receptor beta chains from one sample, sequenced in a study of Graves' ophthalmopathy and Graves' hyperthyroidism. MiXCR, run by TCRdb on the multiplex PCR reads, gives a single entry per CDR3 protein. The repertoire includes hundreds of thousands of distinct CDR3 sequences, approximately 21% of them detected once, and under 3.5% sits in the top ten. Sequencing used peripheral blood. These TCRs come from a young woman with stable Graves' hyperthyroidism. The CDR3 runs from the conserved cysteine through the conserved F or W. Fields, in order: CDR3 DNA, CDR3 protein, V gene, clone size, CDR3 length, J gene, D gene. The D gene is left open where the match is weak. Rows may omit the clone size; those that give it use once, few, many or a size class.

TGTGCCAGCCTAGGTGGGGGGCACCACACTGAAGCTTTCTTT,CASLGGGHHTEAFF,TRBV28,many,14,TRBJ1-1,.
TGTGCCAGCAGTATCCGACTAACCGGGGAGCTGTTTTTT,CASSIRLTGELFF,TRBV6-2/TRBV6-3,many,13,TRBJ2-2,.
TGTGCCAGCAGCCTGGGACTAGCGGGAGCCGGGGAGCTGTTTTTT,CASSLGLAGAGELFF,TRBV7-3,many,15,TRBJ2-2,TRBD2
TGTGCCAGCAGCAAGATTACGTTGAGGACTGGAAACACCATATATTTT,CASSKITLRTGNTIYF,TRBV11-2,.,16,TRBJ1-3,.
TGTGCCAGCAGTGAAGACTGGGTAGGGACCTATGGCTACACCTTC,CASSEDWVGTYGYTF,TRBV6-1,.,15,TRBJ1-2,.
TGCAGTGCTAGTTGGGGACTAGCTGGAGAGACCCAGTACTTC,CSASWGLAGETQYF,TRBV20-1,many,14,TRBJ2-5,TRBD2
TGTGCCAGCAGCTTAGGTGTCACCGGGGAGCTGTTTTTT,CASSLGVTGELFF,TRBV11-2,many,13,TRBJ2-2,.
TGTGCCAGCAGTCGGTCCTTCAATCAGCCCCAGCATTTT,CASSRSFNQPQHF,TRBV27,many,13,TRBJ1-5,.
TGTGCTAGTCAATTGCAGGAATCACCCCTCCACTTT,CASQLQESPLHF,TRBV12-5,.,12,TRBJ1-6,.
TGTGCCAGCAGCTTAGATCGGGGGCTTTACGGAAACACCATATATTTT,CASSLDRGLYGNTIYF,TRBV11-2,.,16,TRBJ1-3,.
TGTGCCTGCAGCTTCCGCGGACTAGCGGGATCCTACGAGCAGTACTTC,CACSFRGLAGSYEQYF,TRBV5-5,.,16,TRBJ2-7,TRBD2
TGTGCCAGCAGCTTAGTAAAAGCCCGGGGTTTTTCTGGCTACACCTTC,CASSLVKARGFSGYTF,TRBV11-2,.,16,TRBJ1-2,.
TGTGCCAGCAGTGCTAGAGGGACGGCCCATGGCTACACCTTC,CASSARGTAHGYTF,TRBV6-1,.,14,TRBJ1-2,.
TGCAGTGCGGAACAGGGGACCTATGGCTACACCTTC,CSAEQGTYGYTF,TRBV20-1,many,12,TRBJ1-2,TRBD1
TGTGCCAGCAGTTTATCAGGGACCCATCAGCCCCAGCATTTT,CASSLSGTHQPQHF,TRBV28,.,14,TRBJ1-5,.
TGTGCCAGCAGACAGGGGGCTGCTCAGCCCCAGCATTTT,CASRQGAAQPQHF,TRBV27,many,13,TRBJ1-5,TRBD1
TGTGCCAGCTCACCCGCTTGGTATTACCAGCAAGAGACCCAGTACTTC,CASSPAWYYQQETQYF,TRBV18,.,16,TRBJ2-5,.
TGTGCCAGCAGCTTATCCCTAGAACAAGAGACCCAGTACTTC,CASSLSLEQETQYF,TRBV6-2/TRBV6-3,.,14,TRBJ2-5,.
TGTGCCAGCAGCTTAAGTCTCAGGGTAGTTAATTCACCCCTCCACTTT,CASSLSLRVVNSPLHF,TRBV7-2,.,16,TRBJ1-6,.
TGCAGTGCTAGAGATGCTAGCGTCGTTGTGCAGTACTTC,CSARDASVVVQYF,TRBV20-1,many,13,TRBJ2-7,.
TGTGCCAGCAGCTCCGGCCTCGGGCCCTCGGCCCAGTACTTC,CASSSGLGPSAQYF,TRBV11-2,many,14,TRBJ2-5,.
TGTGCCTGGAGTGTCCCTGGCAGGGTGGATCAGCCCCAGCATTTT,CAWSVPGRVDQPQHF,TRBV30,.,15,TRBJ1-5,.
TGTGCCTGGGTAGCAGGGGAGGGGTACACTGAAGCTTTCTTT,CAWVAGEGYTEAFF,TRBV30,few,14,TRBJ1-1,.
TGTGCCAGCAGTTACGCCCCAAGGCAGCCTCAGCCCCAGCATTTT,CASSYAPRQPQPQHF,TRBV6-5,many,15,TRBJ1-5,.
TGTGCCAGTAGAGACAGGGGTGGTCAGCCCCAGCATTTT,CASRDRGGQPQHF,TRBV19,few,13,TRBJ1-5,TRBD1
TGTGCCAGCCTTCCTCGGGTGAACACCGGGGAGCTGTTTTTT,CASLPRVNTGELFF,TRBV19,few,14,TRBJ2-2,.
TGCAGCTCCCGGTCTAATTTGGATGAGCAGTTCTTC,CSSRSNLDEQFF,TRBV29-1,many,12,TRBJ2-1,.
TGTGCCAGCAGCCGCAGGGACCCGAACCAAGAGACCCAGTACTTC,CASSRRDPNQETQYF,TRBV11-1,few,15,TRBJ2-5,.
TGTGCCAGCAGTTTAGCGGGATTCGGCAAAAACATTCAGTACTTC,CASSLAGFGKNIQYF,TRBV6-2/TRBV6-3,.,15,TRBJ2-4,TRBD2
TGCAGTGCTAGGCTCGGAGGTACCCAAGAGACCCAGTACTTC,CSARLGGTQETQYF,TRBV20-1,medium-sized,14,TRBJ2-5,.
TGTGCCAGCAGCTTCACCGGGACAGGGGCTTACGAGCAGTACTTC,CASSFTGTGAYEQYF,TRBV11-2,many,15,TRBJ2-7,TRBD1
TGTGCCAGCAGTCCCTCGCGCGGCACAGATACGCAGTATTTT,CASSPSRGTDTQYF,TRBV28,many,14,TRBJ2-3,.
TGTGCCAGCAGCTTAGCGCGAACCCAAGAGACCCAGTACTTC,CASSLARTQETQYF,TRBV7-9,.,14,TRBJ2-5,.
TGTGCCAGCAGCTTAGTGGGCAGTGCGGGTCAAGAGACCCAGTACTTC,CASSLVGSAGQETQYF,TRBV7-2,many,16,TRBJ2-5,.
TGTGCCAGTAGTATAGAGAGACAGAACACCGGGGAGCTGTTTTTT,CASSIERQNTGELFF,TRBV19,many,15,TRBJ2-2,.
TGTGCCAGCAGCCCGGGGGGGGAGGCCTACGAGCAGTACTTC,CASSPGGEAYEQYF,TRBV7-6,many,14,TRBJ2-7,TRBD2
TGCGCCAGCAGCCCGGATCGACAGGTCTACGAGCAGTACTTC,CASSPDRQVYEQYF,TRBV5-1,once,14,TRBJ2-7,.
TGTGCCAGCAGGAGGACAGCGAACACTGAAGCTTTCTTT,CASRRTANTEAFF,TRBV2,many,13,TRBJ1-1,.
TGTGCCAGCAGTGGCCTTGTGGCCCAGTACTTC,CASSGLVAQYF,TRBV6-4,.,11,TRBJ2-5,.
TGTGCCAACAGCTCCCAGGACAGGGGGCGCTACGAGCAGTACTTC,CANSSQDRGRYEQYF,TRBV11-1,many,15,TRBJ2-7,TRBD1
TGCAGTGGCAGCTTGGACGTAACAGAGACCCAGTACTTC,CSGSLDVTETQYF,TRBV20-1,.,13,TRBJ2-5,.
TGTGCCAGCAGCTTCACGGGGGAAGGTGGCTACACCTTC,CASSFTGEGGYTF,TRBV7-9,many,13,TRBJ1-2,.
TGTGCCAGCAGTTACCGACAGTACACTGAAGCTTTCTTT,CASSYRQYTEAFF,TRBV6-2/TRBV6-3,.,13,TRBJ1-1,.
TGTGCCAGCAGACGTCGAGGAGACTATTCTAGCGGGAGGGCCCGAGGTCAGTACTTC,CASRRRGDYSSGRARGQYF,TRBV11-1,many,19,TRBJ2-7,TRBD2
TGTGCCAGCAGCCAAGACAACTTCTCTGGGGCCAACGTCCTGACTTTC,CASSQDNFSGANVLTF,TRBV4-2,.,16,TRBJ2-6,.
TGTGCCAGCAGCCTTTCTAGCGGGAGGGCACAAGAGACCCAGTACTTC,CASSLSSGRAQETQYF,TRBV28,many,16,TRBJ2-5,TRBD2
TGTGCCAGTAGTCCCGGGACAGCGAATTCACCCCTCCACTTT,CASSPGTANSPLHF,TRBV19,many,14,TRBJ1-6,TRBD1
TGTGCCAGCAGTCCGTACTCGGGACAGACTAGGCTCGAGCAGTACTTC,CASSPYSGQTRLEQYF,TRBV6-9,.,16,TRBJ2-7,.
TGCAGTGCTAGAGGACAGAACAATCAGCCCCAGCATTTT,CSARGQNNQPQHF,TRBV20-1,many,13,TRBJ1-5,.
TGTGCCAGCAGCTTAGCGAAAGGGAACGAGCAGTACTTC,CASSLAKGNEQYF,TRBV7-8,many,13,TRBJ2-7,.